These T cell receptor beta chains were read from a single sample in a study of T cell changes during pregnancy in multiple sclerosis. The data were produced by immunoSEQ multiplex PCR, yet TCRdb's version contains in-frame clones alone and is incomplete. The data hold tens of thousands of clones, with more than 90% observed a single time. The material sequenced was CD8+ T cells from peripheral blood mononuclear cells, taken after pregnancy. These receptors originate from a female donor with multiple sclerosis, enrolled in a pregnancy study. Each CDR3 is given with its conserved first and last residue. A D gene is named only where the DNA matches it firmly. Rows may omit the clone size; those that give it use once, few, many or a size class.

CDR3 length,J gene,D gene,V gene,clone size,CDR3 protein,CDR3 DNA
16,TRBJ2-5,TRBD2,TRBV9,-,CASSVEGGVRRETQYF,TGTGCCAGCAGCGTAGAGGGAGGGGTGCGAAGAGAGACCCAGTACTTC
14,TRBJ1-1,-,TRBV28,-,CASSLSTANTEAFF,TGTGCCAGCAGTTTATCGACAGCGAACACTGAAGCTTTCTTT
14,TRBJ2-3,TRBD1,TRBV9,-,CASSPPGGQSTQYF,TGTGCCAGCAGCCCCCCAGGGGGTCAGTCTACGCAGTATTTT
13,TRBJ1-1,-,TRBV2,once,CARTRDRNTEAFF,TGTGCCAGGACGCGGGACCGAAACACTGAAGCTTTCTTT
17,TRBJ1-5,-,TRBV28,-,CASSLSFFRGGNQPQHF,TGTGCCAGCAGTTTATCCTTCTTCAGGGGAGGCAATCAGCCCCAGCATTTT
14,TRBJ2-1,TRBD2,TRBV5-1,-,CASSLRWGGNEQFF,TGCGCCAGCAGCTTGAGGTGGGGGGGGAATGAGCAGTTCTTC
15,TRBJ1-1,TRBD1,TRBV28,-,CASSLTQGAYTEAFF,TGTGCCAGCAGTTTAACACAGGGGGCATATACTGAAGCTTTCTTT
13,TRBJ2-7,TRBD2,TRBV7-3,-,CASGRTSEGVQYF,TGTGCCAGCGGCCGGACTAGCGAGGGCGTGCAGTACTTC
16,TRBJ2-7,TRBD1,TRBV2,-,CASSEAVGTVSYEQYF,TGTGCCAGCAGTGAAGCTGTGGGGACAGTTAGCTACGAGCAGTACTTC
14,TRBJ2-3,-,TRBV5-1,-,CASSLSGSTDTQYF,TGCGCCAGCAGCTTAAGCGGTAGCACAGATACGCAGTATTTT
14,TRBJ2-7,-,TRBV9,-,CASSGGVSGYEQYF,TGTGCCAGCAGCGGGGGGGTATCGGGCTACGAGCAGTACTTC
18,TRBJ1-2,TRBD1,TRBV13,few,CASSLGRGSDRTNYGYTF,TGTGCCAGCAGCTTGGGCCGAGGCTCGGACAGGACTAACTATGGCTACACCTTC
16,TRBJ2-6,-,TRBV5-6,-,CASSLEPASGANVLTF,TGTGCCAGCAGCTTGGAACCCGCGTCTGGGGCCAACGTCCTGACTTTC
15,TRBJ1-2,TRBD1,TRBV29-1,-,CSVESRGQGNYGYTF,TGCAGCGTTGAATCGCGGGGACAGGGAAACTATGGCTACACCTTC
15,TRBJ2-7,TRBD1,TRBV29-1,once,CSVEAAGTGGYEQYF,TGCAGCGTTGAAGCGGCCGGGACAGGGGGCTACGAGCAGTACTTC
16,TRBJ2-3,TRBD1,TRBV27,-,CASSPMQGASTDTQYF,TGTGCCAGCAGCCCTATGCAGGGGGCGAGCACAGATACGCAGTATTTT
15,TRBJ2-2,TRBD2,TRBV27,-,CASRSTSGATGELFF,TGTGCCAGCAGGTCGACTAGCGGGGCGACCGGGGAGCTGTTTTTT
14,TRBJ2-7,TRBD1,TRBV6-1,-,CASSVHRGGNEQYF,TGTGCCAGCAGTGTGCACAGGGGTGGGAACGAGCAGTACTTC
15,TRBJ1-5,-,TRBV6-1,-,CASSEGPGTYQPQHF,TGTGCCAGCAGTGAAGGCCCCGGGACTTATCAGCCCCAGCATTTT
16,TRBJ2-1,TRBD1,TRBV27,-,CASSPGQGSSPNEQFF,TGTGCCAGCAGTCCCGGACAGGGTTCGAGTCCCAATGAGCAGTTCTTC
16,TRBJ2-1,TRBD2,TRBV13,-,CASSLEASGESNEQFF,TGTGCCAGCAGCTTAGAGGCTAGCGGGGAGTCCAATGAGCAGTTCTTC
13,TRBJ2-7,-,TRBV27,-,CASSLFSDYEQYF,TGTGCCAGCAGTTTATTCTCAGACTACGAGCAGTACTTC
17,TRBJ2-1,-,TRBV7-9,-,CASSQSPGRPRAYEQFF,TGTGCCAGCAGTCAAAGCCCAGGGAGGCCTCGGGCGTATGAGCAGTTCTTC
13,TRBJ1-4,-,TRBV6-1,-,CASIKGIGEKLFF,TGTGCCAGCATCAAGGGGATTGGCGAAAAACTGTTTTTT
15,TRBJ1-2,TRBD1,TRBV9,-,CASSGGTVPNYGYTF,TGTGCCAGCAGCGGAGGGACAGTCCCTAACTATGGCTACACCTTC
17,TRBJ1-1,-,TRBV12-5,-,CASGLALQGRNLTEAFF,TGTGCTAGTGGTTTGGCCTTACAGGGTAGAAATTTGACTGAAGCTTTCTTT
12,TRBJ2-1,-,TRBV25-1,-,CASSAQSNEQFF,TGTGCCAGCAGTGCCCAATCCAATGAGCAGTTCTTC
14,TRBJ2-2,TRBD2,TRBV27,-,CASSSGSHTGELFF,TGTGCCAGCAGCAGCGGGAGCCACACCGGGGAGCTGTTTTTT
16,TRBJ1-1,TRBD1,TRBV2,-,CASTRGRQGANTEAFF,TGTGCCAGCACCAGGGGTAGACAGGGTGCGAACACTGAAGCTTTCTTT
15,TRBJ2-1,-,TRBV10-3,-,CAISGTGSSYNEQFF,TGTGCCATCAGTGGCACAGGGAGCTCCTACAATGAGCAGTTCTTC
14,TRBJ1-5,-,TRBV7-9,-,CASSSEEEGQPQHF,TGTGCCAGCAGCTCGGAGGAGGAAGGTCAGCCCCAGCATTTT
12,TRBJ1-1,-,TRBV27,-,CASSSGMTEAFF,TGTGCCAGCAGTTCCGGGATGACTGAAGCTTTCTTT
13,TRBJ2-3,-,TRBV4-1,-,CASSYGVADTQYF,TGCGCCAGCAGCTACGGGGTGGCGGATACGCAGTATTTT
14,TRBJ2-3,-,TRBV7-8,-,CASTSLGPTDTQYF,TGTGCCAGCACCTCACTAGGCCCCACAGATACGCAGTATTTT
13,TRBJ1-1,-,TRBV10-3,-,CAITMDRTTEAFF,TGTGCCATCACGATGGACAGAACTACTGAAGCTTTCTTT
16,TRBJ1-5,TRBD1,TRBV15,-,CATSRLPGQGGQPQHF,TGTGCCACCAGCAGACTCCCGGGACAGGGCGGACAGCCCCAGCATTTT
12,TRBJ2-6,-,TRBV5-1,-,CASSLGANVLTF,TGCGCCAGCAGCCTCGGGGCCAACGTCCTGACTTTC
13,TRBJ2-7,-,TRBV19,-,CASSMAAAYEQYF,TGTGCCAGTAGTATGGCGGCAGCCTACGAGCAGTACTTC
19,TRBJ2-6,-,TRBV7-8,-,CASSLGRSPGSSGANVLTF,TGTGCCAGCAGCTTAGGAAGGAGCCCCGGTTCCTCTGGGGCCAACGTCCTGACTTTC
14,TRBJ2-5,TRBD2,TRBV7-9,-,CASSLVSSGETQYF,TGTGCCAGCAGCTTAGTCAGTAGCGGGGAGACCCAGTACTTC
16,TRBJ2-7,TRBD1,TRBV7-9,-,CASSSRGGQESYEQYF,TGTGCCAGCAGCTCTAGAGGGGGACAGGAATCCTACGAGCAGTACTTC
18,TRBJ2-2,TRBD2,TRBV4-2,-,CASSQVAPIAGTFGELFF,TGTGCCAGCAGCCAGGTTGCCCCTATAGCGGGGACCTTCGGGGAGCTGTTTTTT
16,TRBJ2-7,TRBD2,TRBV4-1,-,CASSQEFRGGPGEQYF,TGCGCCAGCAGCCAAGAATTTCGGGGGGGGCCCGGCGAGCAGTACTTC
12,TRBJ1-2,-,TRBV2,-,CASPLRSYGYTF,TGTGCCAGCCCGCTAAGGAGCTATGGCTACACCTTC